Listed below are T cell receptor beta chains from one sample, sequenced in a study of glioma-infiltrating T cells. TCRdb processed the multiplex PCR reads anew with MiXCR; each CDR3 protein has one entry. The data show 20,000 to 25,000 distinct CDR3 sequences, about 26% seen once. Sample: glioma tissue, nonneoplastic brain tissue, or PBMCs (not recorded which). Receptor source: a human donor with low-grade glioma or glioblastoma, undergoing nonglioma brain surgery, or in good health (not recorded which). CDR3s include the opening cysteine and the closing phenylalanine or tryptophan.

>TRBJ1-2|TRBV3-1
CASSQDPQSLQVGF
>TRBJ2-3|TRBV4-3
CASSLNSGADTQYF
>TRBJ1-2|TRBV20-1
CSARADYGYTF
>TRBJ2-3|TRBV7-9
CASSLTRSDTQYF
>TRBJ1-5|TRBV19
CASTNTLPSNQPQHF
>TRBJ2-5|TRBV6-2/TRBV6-3
CASADQETQYF
>TRBJ1-1|TRBV27
CASSLLRQGARNTEAFF
>TRBJ1-2|TRBV7-2
CASSLALRRGYTF
>TRBJ1-5|TRBV4-3
CASSQEPDSNQPQHF
>TRBJ2-3|TRBV2
CASGDLLRNTQYF
>TRBJ1-5|TRBV28
CASTLGYQPQHF
>TRBJ2-5|TRBV7-2
CASSPWTAQETQYF
>TRBJ1-6|TRBV2
CASSQDSVLSSPLHF
>TRBJ1-4|TRBV6-6
CASSYRPTWVEKLFF
>TRBJ2-2|TRBV6-1
CASGGTYTGELFF
>TRBJ1-1|TRBV4-1
CASSVGREAEAFF
>TRBJ1-5|TRBV27
CASMGPNQPQHF
>TRBJ2-1|TRBV9
CASSVGDRYNEQFF
>TRBJ2-5|TRBV20-1
CSARRGAGETQYF
>TRBJ1-5|TRBV6-4
CASSREKDQPQHF
>TRBJ1-4|TRBV27
CASSFGDSNEKLFF
>TRBJ1-1|TRBV12-3/TRBV12-4
CASSFVGGTEAFF
>TRBJ1-6|TRBV2
CASRGGGSPLHF
>TRBJ2-3|TRBV7-2
CASSPLGVVTDTQYF
>TRBJ2-3|TRBV7-3
CASNLSGRTDTQYF